This TCR beta chain was identified during a study of blood T cell repertoires in COVID-19. V shed 1 base, J shed 8 bases, and the junction held 18 bases outside the gene matches. CDR3 length equals 20 residues. Germline V gives CDR1 LGHDT, CDR2 YNNKEL (reference sequence). Clones were read by immunoSEQ multiplex PCR, and TCRdb kept only the in-frame ones, dropping some. The sample gives about 440,000 clones, approximately 90% of which show up once; more than 4% is in the top ten. Sequences were obtained from peripheral blood. The source is a woman aged 30 to 39 with acute or convalescent COVID-19. This chain joins TRBV3-1 (or the pseudogene TRBV3-2) and TRBJ2-1, with 12 positions matching TRBD2. CDR3 residues: CASSQVVAPDLAGGSDEQFF. Here the CDR3 DNA reads TGTGCCAGCAGCCAAGTGGTCGCCCCCGACCTAGCGGGGGGGAGCGATGAGCAGTTCTTC.